This T cell receptor beta chain emerged from a study of blood T cell repertoires in COVID-19. Study-level background: Italy, Spain and the United States were the sources of the convalescent and acute COVID-19 samples. The analysed material was cDNA or gDNA that came from T cells, B-cell-depleted T cells, or PBMCs.

The ends were cut back, 6 bases at V and 0 bases at J, with 16 bases in the middle. The CDR3 is 16 residues long. The germline V gene has CDR1 MDHEN and CDR2 SYDVKM. As handled by the study authors: For nucleated cells, counts were estimated from reference gene primer amplification. Only in-frame clones appear in the TCRdb table, and some are missing; sequencing was by immunoSEQ multiplex PCR. That table is the source of V, J and clone size, and D and trimming were worked out from the DNA. Found here are tens of thousands of clones, around nine tenths of them singletons; the top ten hold approximately 4.8%.

The TCR sequence derives from a woman of 80 years or more with active COVID-19. The J gene is TRBJ2-3, the V gene TRBV28; D might be TRBD2 (5 bases). Specimen: peripheral blood. The CDR3 DNA reads TGTGCCAGCAGCCCCAGACTACAGCCTAGCACAGATACGCAGTATTTT. This codes for CASSPRLQPSTDTQYF.